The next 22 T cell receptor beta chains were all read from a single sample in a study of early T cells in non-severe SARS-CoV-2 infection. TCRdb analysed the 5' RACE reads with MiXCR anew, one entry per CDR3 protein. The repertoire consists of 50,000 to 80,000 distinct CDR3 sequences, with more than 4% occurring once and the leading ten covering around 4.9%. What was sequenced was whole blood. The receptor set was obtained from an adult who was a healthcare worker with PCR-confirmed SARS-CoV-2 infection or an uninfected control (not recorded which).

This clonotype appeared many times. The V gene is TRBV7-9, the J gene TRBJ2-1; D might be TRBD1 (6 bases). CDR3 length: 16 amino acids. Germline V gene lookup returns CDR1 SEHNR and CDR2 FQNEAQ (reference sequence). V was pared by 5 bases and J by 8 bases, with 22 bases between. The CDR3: CASSPRGVEGVDEQFF. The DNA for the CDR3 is TGTGCCAGCAGCCCCCGGGGCGTCGAGGGGGTCGATGAGCAGTTCTTC.

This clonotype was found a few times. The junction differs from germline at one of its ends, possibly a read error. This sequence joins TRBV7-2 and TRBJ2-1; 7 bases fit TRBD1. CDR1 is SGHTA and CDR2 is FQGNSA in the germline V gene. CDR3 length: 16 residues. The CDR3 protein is CASSSDRASSYNEQFF. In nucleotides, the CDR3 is TGTGCCAGCAGCTCAGACAGGGCGAGCTCCTACAATGAGCAGTTCTTT.

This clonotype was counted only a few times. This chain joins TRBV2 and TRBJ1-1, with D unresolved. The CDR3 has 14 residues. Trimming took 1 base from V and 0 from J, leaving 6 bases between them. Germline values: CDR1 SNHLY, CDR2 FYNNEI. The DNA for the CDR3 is TGTGCCAGCAGTGAAGGGGGAATGAACACTGAAGCTTTCTTT. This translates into CASSEGGMNTEAFF. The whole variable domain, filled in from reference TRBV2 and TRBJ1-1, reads EPEVTQTPSHQVTQMGQEVILRCVPISNHLYFYWYRQILGQKVEFLVSFYNNEISEKSEIFDDQFSVERPDGSNFTLKIRSTKLEDSAMYFCASSEGGMNTEAFFGQGTRLTVV.

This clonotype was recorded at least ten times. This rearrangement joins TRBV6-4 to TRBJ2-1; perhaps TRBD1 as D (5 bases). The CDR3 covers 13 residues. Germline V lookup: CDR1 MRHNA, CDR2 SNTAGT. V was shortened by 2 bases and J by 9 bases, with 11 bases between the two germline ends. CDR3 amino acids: CASSDTDRSEQFF. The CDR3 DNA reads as TGTGCCAGCAGTGACACAGACAGATCTGAGCAGTTCTTC.

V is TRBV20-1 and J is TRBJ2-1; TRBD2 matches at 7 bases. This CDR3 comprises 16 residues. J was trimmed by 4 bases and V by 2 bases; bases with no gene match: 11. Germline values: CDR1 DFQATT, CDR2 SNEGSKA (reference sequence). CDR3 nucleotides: TGCAGTGCTAGAATTGGGGGAGCGGGAAGGTACAATGAGCAGTTCTTC. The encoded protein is CSARIGGAGRYNEQFF.

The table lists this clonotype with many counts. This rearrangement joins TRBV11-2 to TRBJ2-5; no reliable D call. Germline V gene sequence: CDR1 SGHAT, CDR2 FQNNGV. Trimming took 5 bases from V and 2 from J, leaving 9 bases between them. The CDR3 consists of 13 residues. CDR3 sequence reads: CASSGVRQETQYF. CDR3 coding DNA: TGTGCCAGCAGCGGAGTTCGACAAGAGACCCAGTACTTC. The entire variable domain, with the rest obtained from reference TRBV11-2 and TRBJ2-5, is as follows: EAGVAQSPRYKIIEKRQSVAFWCNPISGHATLYWYQQILGQGPKLLIQFQNNGVVDDSQLPKDRFSAERLKGVDSTLKIQPAKLEDSAVYLCASSGVRQETQYFGPGTRLLVL.

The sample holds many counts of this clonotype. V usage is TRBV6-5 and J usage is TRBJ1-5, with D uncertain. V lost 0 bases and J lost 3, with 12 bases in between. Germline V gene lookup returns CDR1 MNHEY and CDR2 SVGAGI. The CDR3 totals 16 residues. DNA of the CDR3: TGTGCCAGCAGTTACTCGACCAGAGGTCTCAATCAGCCCCAGCATTTT. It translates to CASSYSTRGLNQPQHF.

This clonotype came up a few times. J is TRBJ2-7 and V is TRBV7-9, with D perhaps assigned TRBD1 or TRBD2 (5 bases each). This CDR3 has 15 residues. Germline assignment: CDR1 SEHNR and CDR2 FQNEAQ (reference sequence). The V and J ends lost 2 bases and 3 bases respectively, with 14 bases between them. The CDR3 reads CASSLYGTANYEQYF. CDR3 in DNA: TGTGCCAGCAGCTTATACGGGACCGCTAACTACGAGCAGTACTTC.

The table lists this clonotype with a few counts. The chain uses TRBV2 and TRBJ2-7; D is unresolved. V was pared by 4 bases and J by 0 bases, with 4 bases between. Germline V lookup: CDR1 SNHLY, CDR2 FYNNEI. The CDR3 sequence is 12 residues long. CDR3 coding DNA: TGTGCCAGCAGTGGAATCTCCTACGAGCAGTACTTC. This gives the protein CASSGISYEQYF. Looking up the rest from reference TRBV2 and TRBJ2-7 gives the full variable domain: EPEVTQTPSHQVTQMGQEVILRCVPISNHLYFYWYRQILGQKVEFLVSFYNNEISEKSEIFDDQFSVERPDGSNFTLKIRSTKLEDSAMYFCASSGISYEQYFGPGTRLTVT.

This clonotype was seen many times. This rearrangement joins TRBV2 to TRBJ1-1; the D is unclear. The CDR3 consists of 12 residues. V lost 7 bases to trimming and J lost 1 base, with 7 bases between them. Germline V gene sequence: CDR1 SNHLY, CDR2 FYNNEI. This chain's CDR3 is CASKDPNTEAFF. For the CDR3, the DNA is TGTGCCAGCAAAGACCCGAACACTGAAGCTTTCTTT.

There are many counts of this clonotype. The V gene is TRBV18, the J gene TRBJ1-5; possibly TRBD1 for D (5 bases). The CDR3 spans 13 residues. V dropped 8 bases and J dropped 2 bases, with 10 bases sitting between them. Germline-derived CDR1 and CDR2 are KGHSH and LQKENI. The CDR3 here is CASRDEGNQPQHF. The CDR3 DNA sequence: TGTGCCAGCCGGGACGAAGGCAATCAGCCCCAGCATTTT.

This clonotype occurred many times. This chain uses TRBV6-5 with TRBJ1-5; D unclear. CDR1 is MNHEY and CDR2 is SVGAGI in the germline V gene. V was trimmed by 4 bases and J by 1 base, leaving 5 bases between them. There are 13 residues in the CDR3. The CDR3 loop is CASSSNSNQPQHF. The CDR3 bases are TGTGCCAGCAGTTCGAACAGCAATCAGCCCCAGCATTTT.

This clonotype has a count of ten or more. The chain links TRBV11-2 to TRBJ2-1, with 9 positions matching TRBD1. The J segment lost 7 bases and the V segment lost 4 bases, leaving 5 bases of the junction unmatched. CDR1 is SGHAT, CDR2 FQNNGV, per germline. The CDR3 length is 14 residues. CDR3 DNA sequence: TGTGCCAGCAGCTACCGGGACAGGGAGAATGAGCAGTTCTTC. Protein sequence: CASSYRDRENEQFF.

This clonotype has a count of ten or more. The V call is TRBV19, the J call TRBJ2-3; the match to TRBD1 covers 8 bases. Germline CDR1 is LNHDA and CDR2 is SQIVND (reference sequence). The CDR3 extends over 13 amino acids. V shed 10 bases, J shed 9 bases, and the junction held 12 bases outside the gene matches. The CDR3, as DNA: TGTGCCACCGCGACAGGGGACGGAGGGACGCAGTATTTT. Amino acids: CATATGDGGTQYF.

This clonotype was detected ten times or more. The CDR3 nucleotides are TGTGCCAGCAGCGTAGGGGACAGGGGCCCGAACACTGAAGCTTTCTTT. This encodes CASSVGDRGPNTEAFF. J is TRBJ1-1 and V is TRBV9; TRBD1 aligns across 10 bases. Per germline, CDR1 SGDLS and CDR2 YYNGEE. Unmatched junction bases numbered 3, after V lost 0 bases and J lost 1 base. This CDR3 spans 16 amino acids.

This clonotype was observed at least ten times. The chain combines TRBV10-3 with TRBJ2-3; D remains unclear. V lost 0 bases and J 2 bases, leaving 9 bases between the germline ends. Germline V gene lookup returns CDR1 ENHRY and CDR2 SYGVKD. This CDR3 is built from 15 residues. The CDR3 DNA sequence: TGTGCCATCAGTGAGTCGCCTACCCCCACAGATACGCAGTATTTT. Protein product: CAISESPTPTDTQYF.

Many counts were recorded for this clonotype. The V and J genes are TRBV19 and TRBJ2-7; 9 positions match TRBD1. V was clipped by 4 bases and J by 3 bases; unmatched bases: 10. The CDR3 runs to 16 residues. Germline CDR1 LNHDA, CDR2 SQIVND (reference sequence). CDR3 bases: TGTGCCAGTAGTACGACCACCTGGGACAGGGACTACGAGCAGTACTTC. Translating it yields CASSTTTWDRDYEQYF. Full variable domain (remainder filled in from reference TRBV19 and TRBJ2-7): DGGITQSPKYLFRKEGQNVTLSCEQNLNHDAMYWYRQDPGQGLRLIYYSQIVNDFQKGDIAEGYSVSREKKESFPLTVTSAQKNPTAFYLCASSTTTWDRDYEQYFGPGTRLTVT.

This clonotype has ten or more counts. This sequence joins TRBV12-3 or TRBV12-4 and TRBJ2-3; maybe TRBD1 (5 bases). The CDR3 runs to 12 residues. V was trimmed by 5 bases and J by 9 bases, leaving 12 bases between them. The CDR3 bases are TGTGCCAGCAGTGGGGCCAGAGGCACGCAGTATTTT. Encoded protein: CASSGARGTQYF.

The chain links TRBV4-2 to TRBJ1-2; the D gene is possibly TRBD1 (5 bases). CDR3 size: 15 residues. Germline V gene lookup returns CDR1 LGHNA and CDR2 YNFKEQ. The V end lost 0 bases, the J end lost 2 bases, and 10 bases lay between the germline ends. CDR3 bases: TGTGCCAGCAGCCAAGAGCAAGGGGCCAACTATGGCTACACCTTC. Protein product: CASSQEQGANYGYTF.

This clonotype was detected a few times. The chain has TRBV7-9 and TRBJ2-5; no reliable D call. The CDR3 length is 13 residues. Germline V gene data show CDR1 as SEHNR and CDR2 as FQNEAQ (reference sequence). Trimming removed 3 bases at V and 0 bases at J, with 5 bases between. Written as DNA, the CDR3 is TGTGCCAGCAGCTTCCAAGACCAAGAGACCCAGTACTTC. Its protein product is CASSFQDQETQYF. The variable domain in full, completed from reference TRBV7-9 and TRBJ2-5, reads DTGVSQNPRHKITKRGQNVTFRCDPISEHNRLYWYRQTLGQGPEFLTYFQNEAQLEKSRLLSDRFSAERPKGSFSTLEIQRTEQGDSAMYLCASSFQDQETQYFGPGTRLLVL.

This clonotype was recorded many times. In DNA, the CDR3 is TGTGCCAGCAGTGAATCGCGGACAGGGGCAGATACGCAGTATTTT. Translation: CASSESRTGADTQYF. The chain carries TRBV25-1 and TRBJ2-3; 9 positions agree with TRBD1. The V segment lost 1 base and the J segment 4 bases; nucleotides outside the gene matches: 3. The CDR3 totals 15 residues. The V gene's germline CDR1 is MGHDK and CDR2 SYGVNS. Combining the CDR3 with reference TRBV25-1 and TRBJ2-3 gives the whole variable domain EADIYQTPRYLVIGTGKKITLECSQTMGHDKMYWYQQDPGMELHLIHYSYGVNSTEKGDLSSESTVSRIRTEHFPLTLESARPSHTSQYLCASSESRTGADTQYFGPGTRLTVL.

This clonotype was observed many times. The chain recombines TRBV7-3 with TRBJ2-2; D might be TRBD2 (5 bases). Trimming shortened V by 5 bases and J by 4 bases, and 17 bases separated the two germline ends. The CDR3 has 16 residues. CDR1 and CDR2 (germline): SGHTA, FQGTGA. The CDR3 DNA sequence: TGTGCCAGCAGCCCCGTCGGAGGACCAGGCACCGGGGAGCTGTTTTTT. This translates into CASSPVGGPGTGELFF.